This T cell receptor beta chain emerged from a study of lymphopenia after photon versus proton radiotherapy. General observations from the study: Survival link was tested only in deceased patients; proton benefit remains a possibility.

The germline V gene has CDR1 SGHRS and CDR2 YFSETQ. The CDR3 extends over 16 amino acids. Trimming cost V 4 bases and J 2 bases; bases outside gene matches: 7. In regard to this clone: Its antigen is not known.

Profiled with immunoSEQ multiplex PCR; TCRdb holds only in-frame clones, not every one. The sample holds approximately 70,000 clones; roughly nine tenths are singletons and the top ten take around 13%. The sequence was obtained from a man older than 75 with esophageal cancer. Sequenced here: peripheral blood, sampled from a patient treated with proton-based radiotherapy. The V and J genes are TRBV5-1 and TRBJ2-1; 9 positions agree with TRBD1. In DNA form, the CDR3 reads TGCGCCAGCAGCGCAACACAGGGGGCAGCCTACAATGAGCAGTTCTTC. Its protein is CASSATQGAAYNEQFF.